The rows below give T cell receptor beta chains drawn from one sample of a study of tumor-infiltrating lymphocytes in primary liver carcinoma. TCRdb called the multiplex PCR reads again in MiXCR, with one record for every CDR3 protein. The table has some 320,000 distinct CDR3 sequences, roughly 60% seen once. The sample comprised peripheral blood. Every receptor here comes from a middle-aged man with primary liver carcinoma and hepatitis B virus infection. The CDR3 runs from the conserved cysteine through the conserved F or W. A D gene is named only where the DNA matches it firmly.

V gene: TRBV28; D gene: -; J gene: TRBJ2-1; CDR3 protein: CASMGASSYNEQLF
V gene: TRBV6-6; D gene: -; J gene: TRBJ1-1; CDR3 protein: CASSYSNTEVFF
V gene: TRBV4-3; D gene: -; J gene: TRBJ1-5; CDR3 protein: CASSPGTVCSNQPQHF
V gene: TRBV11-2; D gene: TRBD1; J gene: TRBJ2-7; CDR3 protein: CASSFTQGTYEQYF
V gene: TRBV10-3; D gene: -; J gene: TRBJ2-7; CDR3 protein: CAISEVPSLVYEQYF
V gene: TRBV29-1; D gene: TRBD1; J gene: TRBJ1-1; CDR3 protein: CSVTQGDAEAFF
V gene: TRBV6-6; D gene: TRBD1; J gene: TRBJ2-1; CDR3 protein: CASSAGTGYNEQFF
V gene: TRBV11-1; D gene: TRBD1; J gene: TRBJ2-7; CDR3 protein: CTSSSRTGNSYEQYF
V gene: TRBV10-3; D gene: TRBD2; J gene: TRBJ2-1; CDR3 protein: CAISGLAVNEQFF
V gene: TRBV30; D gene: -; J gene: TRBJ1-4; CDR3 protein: CAWSARVREELFF
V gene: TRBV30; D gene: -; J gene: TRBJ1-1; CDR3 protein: CAWIPRRGGNTEAFF